This paragraph reports one T cell receptor beta chain. The antigen is not known. The donors, nominally healthy at sampling, likely had unrecorded immune exposures. The source of the sample is a study of cytomegalovirus exposure and HLA in healthy donors. Study background: A prior analysis found around 110 million unique TCR beta sequences from approximately 190 million T cells.

Germline V gives CDR1 MGHRA, CDR2 YSYEKL. V gave up 1 base and J gave up 3 bases; unmatched junction bases: 5. The CDR3 loop spans 15 amino acids. General study points: Analyzed later, association rates of TCRs varied across HLA loci, with DRB1 most and HLA-C fewest. In a later analysis, V- and J-gene trimming of beta chains associated with a DCLRE1C missense variant, replicated independently.

PCR used 60 Vbeta primers and 13 Jbeta primers. Some clones are missing from TCRdb's copy, which holds only in-frame ones; the method was immunoSEQ multiplex PCR. The data show approximately 110,000 clones, and the top ten clones hold less than 4.5%. The gene calls are TRBV4-1 and TRBJ1-2; 7 nucleotides align to TRBD1. Sequenced: PBMCs. This clonotype originated in a man aged 18 to 30 in good health and CMV-seronegative. The chain's CDR3 is CASSQGGQSYYGYTF. The CDR3 DNA follows: TGCGCCAGCAGCCAAGGGGGACAGTCCTACTATGGCTACACCTTC.